This record concerns one T cell receptor (beta chain) sequence. This clonotype was seen at least ten times. Its antigen target is currently unknown. Base qualities are missing; no much larger clone stands one base away. The sample originates from a study of regulatory T cells in long-lasting Graves disease listed by TCRdb under 2021. Background for the entire study: Patients with newly diagnosed Graves' disease had been on antithyroid drugs for under 3 months. TCR sequencing covered 13 persistent and approximately 20 newly diagnosed Graves' disease patients, some 33 samples in total. Peripheral blood TCR sequencing and RNA sequencing compared persistent Graves' disease patients with newly diagnosed Graves' disease patients. The study was registered as a clinical trial and conducted in China.

What the work shows at the level of the full study, not this receptor alone: TRBV28, TRBJ1-2 and TRBJ2-5 were preferentially used in persistent disease, while TRBV20-1 and TRBJ2-1 were favored in newly diagnosed disease. Only the TCR beta chain was sequenced and analyzed. Persistent patients shared more public clonotypes among themselves (2,741) than newly diagnosed patients did (over 950). Persistent Graves' disease patients showed lower TCR Shannon entropy and fewer highly expanded clones than newly diagnosed patients, suggesting clonal expansion. The study examined only peripheral blood because the primary lesion, thyroid tissue, could not be accessed. As a limitation, the authors acknowledged that the small sample size may reduce accuracy.

CDR1 and CDR2 are read off the germline V gene as SNHLY and FYNNEI. The junction shows trimming of 6 bases on V and 7 bases on J, and the gene matches do not reach 7 bases of it. Spanning cysteine to phenylalanine, the CDR3 consists of 15 amino acids. Just the 45-base CDR3 DNA is kept, in frame starting at base 1. The sample's time point, from its label and the paper: newly diagnosed GD, antithyroid drugs for less than 3 months. RNA was extracted from PBMCs in TRIzol for both TCR sequencing and RNA sequencing. Graves' disease was diagnosed according to American Thyroid Association guidelines. Patients for the study were recruited at an endocrinology department in Xi'an, China. From each patient, approximately 10 milliliters of peripheral blood was collected into an EDTA anticoagulant tube. Ficoll Paque Plus density gradient separation was used to isolate PBMCs, and no further T cell sorting was done. An Agilent 2100 Bioanalyzer and agarose gel were used to check RNA quality, and a NanoDrop 2000 was used to measure RNA concentration.

Libraries were made using multiplex PCR. This sample was sequenced with an Illumina HiSeq 4000. TCR beta libraries were built with iRepertoire HTBI primers and Arm-PCR amplification of CDR3 regions. PCR products were gel purified before sequencing. The source study handled its data this way. Across samples, 60 to 80 TRBV and 13 to 15 TRBJ segments were identified and used for gene usage analysis of CDR3 amino acid clonotypes. Filtered high-quality paired reads were merged into contigs using COPE and FqMerger. Contigs were aligned with BLAST to IMGT TRBV, TRBD and TRBJ reference genes, and CDR3 was defined per IMGT. Highly expanded clones were defined as clonotypes with a frequency above 0.1%. Repertoire diversity was measured by Shannon entropy, and V-J evenness by the Gini coefficient. Public clonotypes were defined as clonotypes shared by more than one individual. The public reads were reanalyzed by TCRdb: fastp trimming at Q25, MiXCR alignment, in-frame beta chains only. Every CDR3 protein is listed once, alongside the most common genes and DNA of its rows. The V and J calls reflect TCRdb's pipeline rather than the authors' work. Within this sample are under 300,000 distinct CDR3 sequences, with 18% of them counted one time only. The ten largest clonotypes hold approximately 20% of the sample.

This receptor was obtained from a female donor with Graves disease. The receptor chain draws on TRBV2 and TRBJ2-2; 11 bases in the middle match TRBD1. The sequences come from peripheral blood mononuclear cells (PBMCs), collected at new diagnosis, from a patient treated with antithyroid drugs. CDR3 sequence: CASRVDRGQGGELFF. The DNA sequence is given as TGTGCCAGCAGGGTGGACAGGGGGCAGGGCGGGGAGCTGTTTTTT.